The rows below give T cell receptor beta chains drawn from one sample of a study of cytomegalovirus exposure and HLA in healthy donors. TCRdb's table, derived via immunoSEQ multiplex PCR, lists solely in-frame clones and lacks some. The table includes about 130,000 clones, approximately 89% detected once. The sequenced material came from PBMCs. The receptors were gathered from a young woman in good health and CMV-seronegative. Each CDR3 is given without its conserved first and last residue.

TRBV27 ASSLSVDNEQF
TRBV5-4 ASTYMGPSGGEQY
TRBV30 AWTGDWRETQY
TRBV11-3 ASSLGGEKNIQY
TRBV6-5 ASSFPGLAGDNEQF
TRBV7-9 ASTKPRDLSYEQY
TRBV18 ASSPRGGTDEKLF
TRBV18 ASSPGTGQNEAF
TRBV11-3 ASSENDREEF
TRBV25-1 ASSEYWGNTDTQY
TRBV28 ASSWGLETQY
TRBV21-1 ASSKVCRVGAYSNQPQH
TRBV7-2 ASSFEGTRVHEQF
TRBV18 ASSLVPGLAVLVGELF
TRBV27 ASSWLVAGIDTQY
TRBV6-6 ASSSAALPGETQY
TRBV27 ASSSQGAQAGELF
TRBV7-9 ASSPRPAREKLF
TRBV11-2 ASSLSTSGFNEQY
TRBV7-2 ASSPPLGEERNEQF
TRBV25-1 ASSELSESGANVLT
TRBV18 ASSPPFPVYNEQF
TRBV5-6 ASSPSDRDTEAF
TRBV7-9 ASSLGPFPEAF
TRBV28 ASTRGFEKLF
TRBV29-1 SVNDWYNEQF
TRBV5-1 ASSVRASGSTDTQY
TRBV10-3 AISESGVSNQPQH
TRBV7-9 ASSLATGDNEQF
TRBV19 ASSQQGLAQPQH